This passage covers 25 T cell receptor beta chains from one sample sequenced in a study of cytomegalovirus exposure and HLA in healthy donors. The PCR was carried out with 60 Vbeta primers and 13 Jbeta primers. Generated by immunoSEQ multiplex PCR, the TCRdb table keeps only in-frame clones and is missing some. The sample contains approximately 100,000 clones, roughly 79% of which appear only once. The material sequenced was PBMCs. The receptors derive from a woman in her forties in good health and CMV-seronegative.

This chain uses TRBV5-1 with TRBJ2-3, with 9 bases aligning to TRBD2. Germline lookup yields CDR1 SGHRS and CDR2 YFSETQ. This CDR3 has 15 residues. The J segment lost 3 bases and the V segment lost 6 bases, leaving 8 bases of the junction unmatched. CDR3 sequence: CASNKAGGGTDTQYF. CDR3 nucleotides: TGCGCCAGCAACAAAGCGGGGGGTGGTACAGATACGCAGTATTTT.

This sequence joins TRBV5-6 and TRBJ2-4, with TRBD2 matching 9 bases. This CDR3 contains 17 residues. Germline values: CDR1 SGHDT, CDR2 YYEEEE. Trimming removed 0 bases from V and 3 bases from J; junction bases left unmatched: 7. The CDR3 protein is CASSLVLASGDKNIQYF. The CDR3 nucleotides read TGTGCCAGCAGCTTGGTGTTGGCTAGCGGGGACAAAAACATTCAGTACTTC.

V gene TRBV18 combines with J gene TRBJ1-2; D ambiguous. Trimming shortened V by 2 bases and J by 4 bases, and 14 bases separated the two germline ends. Germline V gene sequence: CDR1 KGHSH, CDR2 LQKENI. The CDR3 contains 15 residues. CDR3 in DNA: TGTGCCAGCTCACCAGGCGCCGGAGCCCGCTATGGCTACACCTTC. Protein: CASSPGAGARYGYTF.

This clone was seen a few times. The chain carries TRBV19 and TRBJ2-7; 9 nucleotides agree with TRBD1. The germline gives CDR1 LNHDA, CDR2 SQIVND (reference sequence). V lost 3 bases to trimming and J lost 3 bases; unmatched junction nucleotides: 6. This CDR3 is 15 amino acids long. CDR3 DNA: TGTGCCAGTAGTATTGAGGGGACAGGGCTCTACGAGCAGTACTTC. It yields the protein CASSIEGTGLYEQYF.

In regard to this clone: As the CDR3 is not closed by the conserved phenylalanine or tryptophan, this likely results from a read error. V and J are TRBV9 and TRBJ1-2, with 9 bases that match TRBD1. CDR1 and CDR2 from the germline V gene are SGDLS and YYNGEE. After removal of 2 bases from V and 4 bases from J, the junction contained 9 bases not matched to a gene. There are 16 residues in the CDR3. The CDR3 here is CASSVVPGQGSYGYTV. In nucleotides, the CDR3 is TGTGCCAGCAGCGTGGTGCCGGGACAGGGATCCTATGGCTACACCGTC.

There are a few counts of this clone. This chain's CDR3 is CAWKGQGWSGANVLTF. The CDR3 nucleotides read TGTGCCTGGAAGGGACAGGGGTGGTCTGGGGCCAACGTCCTGACTTTC. The chain has TRBV30 and TRBJ2-6, with 10 bases aligning to TRBD1. With 4 bases clipped from V and 1 base from J, the junction kept 4 bases outside the gene matches. In germline, CDR1 is GTSNPN, CDR2 SVGIG (reference sequence). This CDR3 is built from 16 residues.

The chain combines TRBV10-1 with TRBJ1-4; D remains unclear. V was shortened by 5 bases and J by 7 bases, with 11 bases between the two germline ends. The CDR3 sequence is 13 residues long. The germline V gene encodes CDR1 WNHNN and CDR2 SYGVQD (reference sequence). As DNA, the CDR3 is TGCGCCAGCAGTCGGGGTTACGGTGAAAAACTGTTTTTT. It is translated as CASSRGYGEKLFF.

The chain recombines TRBV6-5 with TRBJ2-7, with 11 bases fitting TRBD2. From germline, CDR1 is MNHEY and CDR2 SVGAGI. V lost 4 bases and J lost 4; bases outside the gene matches: 3. This CDR3 is 14 amino acids long. The CDR3 sequence: CASSSGLADYEQYF. The CDR3 bases are TGTGCCAGCAGTTCGGGACTAGCGGATTACGAGCAGTACTTC.

The chain links TRBV6-5 to TRBJ1-2; TRBD1 aligns across 12 bases. V lost 6 bases to trimming and J lost 8 bases; unmatched junction nucleotides: 7. The CDR3 runs to 14 residues. From germline, CDR1 is MNHEY and CDR2 SVGAGI. CDR3 loop: CASRRGTGGKGYTF. The CDR3 bases are TGTGCCAGCAGAAGGGGGACAGGGGGCAAAGGCTACACCTTC.

The chain recombines TRBV7-8 with TRBJ2-7; possibly TRBD2 for D (5 bases). The ends were cut back, 4 bases at V and 12 bases at J, with 19 bases in the middle. The germline CDR1 and CDR2 sequences are SGHVS and FQNEAQ. The CDR3 runs 13 residues. The CDR3 protein is CASSSPLNPAGYF. The CDR3 DNA is TGTGCCAGCAGCTCCCCACTGAATCCCGCGGGGTACTTC.

The chain uses TRBV5-1 and TRBJ2-1; no clear D. Germline lookup yields CDR1 SGHRS and CDR2 YFSETQ. Trimming left V 1 base short and J 0 bases short, with 14 bases between. The CDR3 extends over 17 amino acids. CDR3 region: CASSLTLSVPSYNEQFF. CDR3 DNA: TGCGCCAGCAGCTTGACGTTATCAGTTCCCTCCTACAATGAGCAGTTCTTC.

The sample holds a few counts of this clone. The chain links TRBV6-1 to TRBJ1-1; D may be TRBD1 (5 bases). The V gene's germline CDR1 is MNHNS and CDR2 SASEGT. The CDR3 has 14 amino acids. V lost 4 bases to trimming and J lost 1 base, with 10 bases between them. CDR3 DNA: TGTGCCAGCAGTGTCCAGGGTTCGAACACTGAAGCTTTCTTT. Translation: CASSVQGSNTEAFF.

The chain employs TRBV6-5 and TRBJ1-1, with D maybe TRBD1 (5 bases). The germline gives CDR1 MNHEY, CDR2 SVGAGI. With 4 bases removed from V and 0 bases from J, the gap between germline ends came to 12 bases. This CDR3 spans 15 amino acids. CDR3 sequence (DNA): TGTGCCAGCAGTTCGAGTCGACAGCTGAACACTGAAGCTTTCTTT. This codes for CASSSSRQLNTEAFF.

This clone appeared once. The CDR3 loop reads CASSHRDTQYF. In DNA form, the CDR3 reads TGTGCCAGCTCCCACAGGGATACGCAGTATTTT. The rearrangement joins TRBV5-6 to TRBJ2-3, with D perhaps TRBD1 (5 bases). V was cut by 7 bases and J by 6 bases, with 9 bases left in between. The CDR3 is 11 residues long. The germline V gene encodes CDR1 SGHDT and CDR2 YYEEEE.

This clone was detected only a few times. The CDR3 nucleotides are TGTGCCAGCGCAGGGTACGAGCAGTACTTC. It yields the protein CASAGYEQYF. The genes are TRBV2 and TRBJ2-7; a possible D gene is TRBD1 (5 bases). The CDR3 covers 10 residues. The V and J ends lost 8 bases and 4 bases respectively, with 6 bases between them. Germline assignment: CDR1 SNHLY and CDR2 FYNNEI.

The genes are TRBV4-2 and TRBJ1-6; 8 bases align to TRBD1. The germline gives CDR1 LGHNA, CDR2 YNFKEQ. V lost 0 bases to trimming and J lost 17 bases; unmatched junction nucleotides: 9. The CDR3 has 14 residues. The CDR3 DNA reads TGTGCCAGCAGCCAAGACAGGGGGCTAGGCGTGGTCCACTTT. Its translation: CASSQDRGLGVVHF.

V and J are TRBV7-6 and TRBJ2-3, with 9 bases identical to TRBD1. Trimming cost V 5 bases and J 2 bases; bases outside gene matches: 8. Germline V CDR1 and CDR2: SGHVS, FNYEAQ. The CDR3 length is 16 residues. CDR3 sequence (DNA): TGTGCCAGCAGCAGAAATGGACAGGGGAACACAGATACGCAGTATTTT. Its translation: CASSRNGQGNTDTQYF.

The V and J genes are TRBV15 and TRBJ1-1, with unresolved D. V lost 0 bases to trimming and J lost 2 bases, with 13 bases between them. The germline V gene encodes CDR1 LNHNV and CDR2 YYDKDF (reference sequence). The CDR3 covers 16 residues. The CDR3 sequence is CATSRDPAGINTEAFF. The CDR3 DNA reads as TGTGCCACCAGCAGAGATCCGGCAGGTATTAACACTGAAGCTTTCTTT.

This chain links TRBV27 with TRBJ1-5; TRBD1 is a possible D gene (6 bases). CDR1 is MNHEY, CDR2 SMNVEV, per germline (reference sequence). CDR3 size: 12 residues. The V and J ends lost 5 bases and 5 bases respectively, with 7 bases between them. The CDR3 region has the DNA TGTGCCAGCAGTACAGGGTATCAGCCCCAGCATTTT. Its protein product is CASSTGYQPQHF.

This clone is categorized as medium-sized (0.01 to 0.1%). This sequence joins TRBV10-2 and TRBJ1-1; possible D gene TRBD1, 6 bases. Trimming stripped 5 bases from V and 4 bases from J, with 26 bases between. The CDR3 length is 18 residues. Germline loops: CDR1 WSHSY, CDR2 SAAADI. CDR3 sequence reads: CASSMTGTPILPSTEAFF. CDR3 DNA sequence: TGCGCCAGCAGTATGACCGGGACACCTATCCTCCCATCCACTGAAGCTTTCTTT.

The chain combines TRBV19 with TRBJ1-3; D unresolved. The CDR3 is 16 amino acids. CDR1 is LNHDA, CDR2 SQIVND, per germline (reference sequence). V lost 3 bases, J lost 0 bases, and 12 bases lay in between. This CDR3 reads CASSIGGRSSGNTIYF. Written as DNA, the CDR3 is TGTGCCAGTAGTATCGGAGGAAGGAGCTCTGGAAACACCATATATTTT.

This sequence joins TRBV29-1 and TRBJ2-1; 10 bases map to TRBD2. With 3 bases clipped from V and 4 bases from J, the junction kept 12 bases outside the gene matches. This CDR3 spans 17 amino acids. From germline, CDR1 is SQVTM and CDR2 ANQGSEA. CDR3 coding DNA: TGCAGCGTTGAGCGCCATCCCAGCGGGGGGGATTACAATGAGCAGTTCTTC. This encodes CSVERHPSGGDYNEQFF.

This clone was observed once. This rearrangement joins TRBV7-3 to TRBJ2-7; perhaps TRBD1 as D (5 bases). V was cut by 5 bases and J by 5 bases, with 13 bases left in between. Looked up from germline, CDR1 is SGHTA and CDR2 is FQGTGA. The CDR3 sequence is 13 residues long. The CDR3 protein is CASSLQESHEQYF. The CDR3 nucleotides are TGTGCCAGCAGCCTACAGGAATCCCACGAGCAGTACTTC.

The rearrangement joins TRBV27 to TRBJ2-3, with unresolved D. V lost 3 bases and J 6 bases, leaving 7 bases between the germline ends. This CDR3 contains 12 residues. CDR1 is MNHEY, CDR2 SMNVEV, per germline (reference sequence). This chain's CDR3 is CASSLSGDTQYF. The CDR3 nucleotides are TGTGCCAGCAGTTTGAGTGGTGATACGCAGTATTTT.

This clone was counted a few times. The rearrangement links TRBV7-9 to TRBJ2-7; D perhaps matches TRBD1 (5 bases). V shed 1 base and J shed 3 bases, with 7 bases lying between them. The CDR3 sequence is 13 residues long. Germline values: CDR1 SEHNR, CDR2 FQNEAQ (reference sequence). The CDR3 region has the DNA TGTGCCAGCAGCTTAGGCAGGGTCTACGAGCAGTACTTC. This sequence encodes CASSLGRVYEQYF. The entire variable domain, with the rest obtained from reference TRBV7-9 and TRBJ2-7, is as follows: DTGVSQNPRHKITKRGQNVTFRCDPISEHNRLYWYRQTLGQGPEFLTYFQNEAQLEKSRLLSDRFSAERPKGSFSTLEIQRTEQGDSAMYLCASSLGRVYEQYFGPGTRLTVT.